This is a list of T cell receptor beta chains from one sample in a study of siplizumab effects on memory and regulatory T cells. Clones were sequenced by immunoSEQ multiplex PCR, and TCRdb holds only the in-frame ones, with some missing. The table records about 94,000 clones, 90% to 95% of them present only once. The sample consisted of non-Treg CD4+ T cells sorted from blood. The receptors come from a human donor in good health. Each CDR3 is given with its conserved first and last residue. The order of the fields is J gene, clone size, V gene, D gene, CDR3 protein, CDR3 DNA. D genes are given only for firm matches. Rows give clone size only sometimes, using once, few, many, or a class for an expanded clone.

TRBJ1-3,NA,TRBV6-1,NA,CASSGGRGTISGNTIYF,TGTGCCAGCAGTGGGGGACGGGGAACAATCAGCGGAAACACCATATATTTT
TRBJ2-2,NA,TRBV7-2,TRBD1,CASSPQGGGTGELFF,TGTGCCAGCAGCCCCCAAGGGGGCGGCACCGGGGAGCTGTTTTTT
TRBJ1-3,NA,TRBV19,NA,CASSTLSGNTIYF,TGTGCCAGTAGTACGCTCTCTGGAAACACCATATATTTT
TRBJ2-2,NA,TRBV29-1,NA,CSVGRAGELFF,TGCAGCGTTGGGCGGGCCGGGGAGCTGTTTTTT
TRBJ2-1,NA,TRBV11-3,NA,CASSLVVTSSKGEQFF,TGTGCCAGCAGCTTAGTCGTGACTAGTAGTAAAGGTGAGCAGTTCTTC
TRBJ1-2,NA,TRBV11-2,NA,CASSLGPAVGYTF,TGTGCCAGCAGCTTAGGACCTGCGGTTGGCTACACCTTC
TRBJ2-1,NA,TRBV15,NA,CATSRDLGIRSYNEQFF,TGTGCCACCAGCAGAGATCTAGGCATCAGATCCTACAATGAGCAGTTCTTC
TRBJ2-3,NA,TRBV19,TRBD2,CASSIGRGGRGTDTQYF,TGTGCCAGTAGTATTGGGCGGGGGGGCCGCGGCACAGATACGCAGTATTTT
TRBJ2-3,once,TRBV5-4,NA,CASSLESGDTQYF,TGTGCCAGCAGCTTAGAGTCGGGCGATACGCAGTATTTT
TRBJ1-2,NA,TRBV18,NA,CASSPGEDYGYTF,TGTGCCAGCTCACCGGGGGAGGACTATGGCTACACCTTC
TRBJ1-2,NA,TRBV7-9,TRBD1,CASSLAGTGGSGYTF,TGTGCCAGCAGCTTAGCCGGGACAGGGGGCTCGGGCTACACCTTC
TRBJ1-1,once,TRBV28,TRBD1,CASSFSGTGDTSGEAFF,TGTGCCAGCAGTTTTTCCGGGACAGGGGATACATCAGGCGAAGCTTTCTTT
TRBJ1-1,NA,TRBV30,NA,CAWSVFGRANTEAFF,TGTGCCTGGAGTGTATTTGGCAGGGCGAACACTGAAGCTTTCTTT
TRBJ2-1,NA,TRBV18,TRBD1,CASGGQDNEQFF,TGTGCCAGCGGAGGACAGGACAATGAGCAGTTCTTC
TRBJ2-5,NA,TRBV6-6,NA,CASSYSTQTQYF,TGTGCCAGCAGTTACTCGACTCAGACCCAGTACTTC
TRBJ1-6,NA,TRBV6-5,TRBD1,CASSIATGTVSPLHF,TGTGCCAGCAGTATCGCGACAGGGACCGTTTCACCCCTCCACTTT
TRBJ1-5,once,TRBV18,TRBD1,CASSPIETGVGNQPQHF,TGTGCCAGCTCACCGATTGAAACAGGGGTAGGCAATCAGCCCCAGCATTTT
TRBJ2-5,NA,TRBV7-6,TRBD2,CASSLALGLAGGPVETQYF,TGTGCCAGCAGCTTAGCCCTTGGACTAGCGGGAGGGCCGGTAGAGACCCAGTACTTC
TRBJ1-1,once,TRBV4-1,NA,CASSQDQAENTEAFF,TGCGCCAGCAGCCAAGATCAGGCCGAGAACACTGAAGCTTTCTTT
TRBJ2-7,NA,TRBV25-1,NA,CASRNSDEQYF,TGTGCCAGCCGGAACAGCGACGAGCAGTACTTC
TRBJ2-2,NA,TRBV18,TRBD1,CASSIGTGGAGGELFF,TGTGCCAGCTCGATCGGGACAGGGGGCGCCGGCGGGGAGCTGTTTTTT
TRBJ1-3,NA,TRBV9,NA,CASSVAPGLSGNTIYF,TGTGCCAGCAGCGTAGCCCCCGGACTCTCTGGAAACACCATATATTTT
TRBJ2-5,NA,TRBV9,NA,CASSARIASGGETQYF,TGTGCCAGCAGCGCTCGTATAGCAAGCGGCGGGGAGACCCAGTACTTC
TRBJ2-7,once,TRBV7-9,TRBD2,CASTGGLAGARTFYEQYF,TGTGCCAGCACCGGTGGACTAGCGGGGGCCCGAACCTTCTACGAGCAGTACTTC
TRBJ2-2,NA,TRBV7-6,NA,CASSSLVGAGTGELFF,TGTGCCAGCAGCTCCTTGGTCGGGGCGGGCACCGGGGAGCTGTTTTTT
TRBJ1-3,once,TRBV30,TRBD1,CAWRGQGEGNTIYF,TGTGCCTGGAGGGGACAGGGGGAGGGAAACACCATATATTTT
TRBJ2-2,NA,TRBV5-1,TRBD2,CASSPVEGGPSGELFF,TGCGCCAGCAGCCCCGTTGAGGGAGGGCCTTCCGGGGAGCTGTTTTTT
TRBJ2-7,NA,TRBV7-7,NA,CASSLGDGVSYEQYF,TGTGCTAGCAGCTTAGGCGACGGAGTCTCCTACGAGCAGTACTTC
TRBJ2-1,NA,TRBV11-3,TRBD1,CASSPNRGETYNEQFF,TGTGCCAGCAGCCCAAACAGGGGGGAGACGTACAATGAGCAGTTCTTC
TRBJ1-6,NA,TRBV27,NA,CASSNTAGWTPLHF,TGTGCCAGCAGTAACACAGCAGGTTGGACACCCCTCCACTTT
TRBJ2-1,NA,TRBV19,TRBD2,CASSILLLAGGGNEQFF,TGTGCCAGTAGTATCCTTTTACTAGCGGGAGGGGGCAATGAGCAGTTCTTC